The next 26 T cell receptor beta chains were all read from a single sample in a study of shared clonotypes between healthy human individuals. CD8 cells classed as naive were CD45RO-negative and positively selected for CCR7, excluding terminally differentiated effector memory CD45RA+ cells. Produced via immunoSEQ multiplex PCR; TCRdb's table is partial and in-frame only. This table has some 800,000 clones, more than 85% appearing once. The sample consisted of naive CD8+ T cells sorted from blood. Receptor source: a man aged 25-45 years in good health.

The chain recombines TRBV6-5 with TRBJ1-4; a possible D gene is TRBD1 (5 bases). The ends were cut back, 2 bases at V and 15 bases at J, with 16 bases in the middle. The CDR3 contains 13 residues. Per germline, CDR1 MNHEY and CDR2 SVGAGI. The DNA for the CDR3 is TGTGCCAGCAGTTACGGAACCGGGGCCCCGGTGTTTTTT. It codes for CASSYGTGAPVFF.

This sequence joins TRBV2 and TRBJ2-7; possible D gene TRBD1, 5 bases. The CDR3 is 14 residues long. The V and J ends lost 5 bases and 0 bases respectively, with 11 bases between them. Germline V gives CDR1 SNHLY, CDR2 FYNNEI. CDR3: CASSSTGVSYEQYF. The CDR3, as DNA: TGTGCCAGCAGTTCTACAGGAGTCTCCTACGAGCAGTACTTC.

V gene TRBV25-1 combines with J gene TRBJ2-7; TRBD2 might be the D (6 bases). V dropped 3 bases and J dropped 3 bases, with 18 bases sitting between them. CDR1 MGHDK and CDR2 SYGVNS come from the germline V gene. This CDR3 has 16 residues. The CDR3 spells CASSDNTSSMFYEQYF. Written as DNA, the CDR3 is TGTGCCAGCAGTGACAACACTAGCTCGATGTTCTACGAGCAGTACTTC.

V gene TRBV28 combines with J gene TRBJ2-1, with 7 bases that match TRBD1. The CDR3 spans 16 residues. Germline V gene sequence: CDR1 MDHEN, CDR2 SYDVKM. Losses at the gene ends were 1 base for V and 4 bases for J; bases not matched to a gene: 7. The CDR3: CASSLYLQGPYNEQFF. CDR3 nucleotides: TGTGCCAGCAGTTTATATTTACAGGGGCCATACAATGAGCAGTTCTTC.

The V call is TRBV10-3, the J call TRBJ2-2; D is undetermined. The CDR3 contains 13 residues. Germline CDR1 and CDR2: ENHRY and SYGVKD. The V gene lost 9 bases and the J gene lost 2 bases, with 10 bases spanning the gap. The CDR3 region has the DNA TGTGCCATGTCAGTCGCTAACACCGGGGAGCTGTTTTTT. Amino acids: CAMSVANTGELFF.

To note about this clone: This same CDR3 is encoded by further DNA sequences in the sample. This chain links TRBV27 with TRBJ2-3; D is unclear. In germline, CDR1 is MNHEY, CDR2 SMNVEV (reference sequence). The CDR3 sequence is 13 residues long. Trimming removed 3 bases from V and 6 bases from J, with 10 bases in between. This CDR3 is CASSLLGTDTQYF. CDR3 DNA: TGTGCCAGCAGTTTGTTGGGTACGGATACGCAGTATTTT.

The rearrangement uses TRBV7-6 and TRBJ2-1, with TRBD2 as a possible D gene (6 bases). The CDR3 contains 16 residues. The germline V gene has CDR1 SGHVS and CDR2 FNYEAQ. V was shortened by 4 bases and J by 3 bases, with 16 bases between the two germline ends. CDR3: CASSSPASENYNEQFF. The CDR3 nucleotides are TGTGCCAGCAGCTCGCCGGCTAGCGAGAACTACAATGAGCAGTTCTTC.

The chain employs TRBV27 and TRBJ1-3; D remains ambiguous. The CDR3 consists of 13 residues. V was pared by 8 bases and J by 0 bases, with 8 bases between. Per the germline V gene, CDR1 is MNHEY and CDR2 is SMNVEV (reference sequence). The CDR3 spells CASGISSGNTIYF. CDR3 nucleotide sequence: TGTGCCAGCGGCATTAGCTCTGGAAACACCATATATTTT.

The chain is built from TRBV19 and TRBJ1-1, with 7 bases lining up with TRBD1. The CDR3 is made up of 15 amino acids. Germline trimming cut 5 bases from V and 2 bases from J; bases unmatched to any gene: 8. From germline, CDR1 is LNHDA and CDR2 SQIVND (reference sequence). The CDR3 spells CASSPVQGTNTEAFF. The CDR3 DNA follows: TGTGCCAGTAGTCCTGTACAGGGGACAAACACTGAAGCTTTCTTT.

The rearrangement joins TRBV29-1 to TRBJ2-5; the D gene could be TRBD1 or TRBD2 (6 bases each). Trimming pared 4 bases from V and 4 bases from J, leaving 13 bases between. CDR3 length: 13 amino acids. Per germline, CDR1 SQVTM and CDR2 ANQGSEA. CDR3 nucleotide sequence: TGCAGCGTTGTGTATAGGGGGGTAGAGACCCAGTACTTC. Protein: CSVVYRGVETQYF.

With regard to this clone: Other DNA variants within this sample encode the same CDR3. This chain joins TRBV27 and TRBJ2-1; D unclear. The CDR3 spans 12 residues. Trimming cost V 6 bases and J 1 base, with 4 bases left between them. Germline V gene lookup returns CDR1 MNHEY and CDR2 SMNVEV (reference sequence). CDR3 coding DNA: TGTGCCAGCAGCCCATCCTACAATGAGCAGTTCTTC. Translated: CASSPSYNEQFF.

The chain is built from TRBV14 and TRBJ2-7, with D maybe TRBD1 (6 bases). Per the germline V gene, CDR1 is SGHDN and CDR2 is FVKESK. V gave up 2 bases and J gave up 4 bases, with 15 bases separating them. This CDR3 is built from 15 residues. The CDR3 here is CASSQPGHRIYEQYF. CDR3 bases: TGTGCCAGCAGCCAACCGGGACATAGAATATACGAGCAGTACTTC.

This clone has just one count. The V and J genes are TRBV7-9 and TRBJ2-7; 7 bases agree with TRBD1. Germline CDR1 is SEHNR and CDR2 is FQNEAQ (reference sequence). The ends lost 4 bases at V and 2 bases at J; junction bases unmatched: 14. The CDR3 runs 17 residues. The CDR3 bases are TGTGCCAGCAGCTCGTGGCGACAGGGAATTAGGGCCTACGAGCAGTACTTC. This sequence encodes CASSSWRQGIRAYEQYF.

The chain recombines TRBV5-5 with TRBJ1-2; TRBD1 agrees at 7 bases. The CDR3 extends over 16 amino acids. V was pared by 3 bases and J by 6 bases, with 14 bases of the junction left unmatched. Germline values: CDR1 SGHKS, CDR2 YYEKEE (reference sequence). CDR3 residues: CASSSPLTGADHGYTF. CDR3 nucleotide sequence: TGTGCCAGCAGCTCTCCCCTTACAGGGGCAGACCATGGCTACACCTTC.

The V and J genes are TRBV6-6 and TRBJ2-1; D not certain. The CDR3 is 14 amino acids. V dropped 5 bases and J dropped 2 bases, with 10 bases sitting between them. Per the germline V gene, CDR1 is MNHNY and CDR2 is SVGAGI (reference sequence). This chain's CDR3 is CASSPPETYNEQFF. The CDR3 DNA reads as TGTGCCAGCAGTCCGCCGGAGACCTACAATGAGCAGTTCTTC.

This clone was recorded a few times. This specimen includes other DNA sequences encoding the same CDR3. The rearrangement links TRBV7-9 to TRBJ2-7; D is unresolved. The CDR3 consists of 12 residues. Germline CDR1 and CDR2: SEHNR and FQNEAQ (reference sequence). The V end was cut by 4 bases, the J end by 4 bases, with 8 bases between. CDR3 sequence: CASSSDGYEQYF. The CDR3 DNA is TGTGCCAGCAGCTCCGACGGGTACGAGCAGTACTTC. Supplemented by reference TRBV7-9 and TRBJ2-7, the full variable domain reads DTGVSQNPRHKITKRGQNVTFRCDPISEHNRLYWYRQTLGQGPEFLTYFQNEAQLEKSRLLSDRFSAERPKGSFSTLEIQRTEQGDSAMYLCASSSDGYEQYFGPGTRLTVT.

The chain uses TRBV28 and TRBJ2-1; no clear D gene. From germline, CDR1 is MDHEN and CDR2 SYDVKM. V gave up 2 bases and J gave up 6 bases, with 14 bases separating them. There are 15 residues in the CDR3. This CDR3 is CASSLPAALGNEQFF. Written as DNA, the CDR3 is TGTGCCAGCAGTTTACCGGCAGCCCTAGGCAATGAGCAGTTCTTC.

The chain combines TRBV30 with TRBJ2-5; D unresolved. This CDR3 is built from 10 residues. Germline values: CDR1 GTSNPN, CDR2 SVGIG (reference sequence). V gave up 3 bases and J gave up 3 bases, with 2 bases separating them. DNA of the CDR3: TGTGCCTGGAGAAAAGAGACCCAGTACTTC. This encodes CAWRKETQYF.

The chain's CDR3 is CASSLSPVNYGYTF. The CDR3 nucleotides are TGTGCCAGCAGTTTAAGTCCCGTCAACTATGGCTACACCTTC. V is TRBV27 and J is TRBJ1-2; D uncertain. Germline V gene lookup returns CDR1 MNHEY and CDR2 SMNVEV (reference sequence). The CDR3 totals 14 residues. Deletions cut 2 bases from V and 2 bases from J, with 9 bases between.

The genes are TRBV7-6 and TRBJ2-1, with 7 positions matching TRBD2. Germline CDR1 and CDR2: SGHVS and FNYEAQ. V dropped 5 bases and J dropped 5; count of bases not matched to a gene: 18. This CDR3 has 18 residues. The CDR3 loop is CASSALAGRTSNHNEQFF. The DNA of the CDR3 is TGTGCCAGCAGCGCCCTAGCTGGGAGGACTAGTAATCACAATGAGCAGTTCTTC.

The chain uses TRBV7-2 and TRBJ2-1; 7 bases match TRBD2. Germline CDR1 SGHTA, CDR2 FQGNSA. This CDR3 has 15 amino acids. V shed 4 bases and J 0 bases; nucleotides not matched to a gene: 3. The CDR3 reads CASSSIAGSYNEQFF. DNA of the CDR3: TGTGCCAGCAGCTCGATAGCGGGCTCCTACAATGAGCAGTTCTTC.

The rearrangement joins TRBV30 to TRBJ2-7; D gene uncertain. The CDR3 consists of 13 residues. The germline V gene has CDR1 GTSNPN and CDR2 SVGIG (reference sequence). The V end lost 1 base, the J end lost 0 bases, and 7 bases lay between the germline ends. The CDR3 DNA follows: TGTGCCTGGAGTGAAGGGTTCTCCTACGAGCAGTACTTC. Protein: CAWSEGFSYEQYF.

The chain employs TRBV9 and TRBJ2-7; 9 positions match TRBD1. Trimming at V came to 4 bases and at J to 4 bases, leaving 9 bases not matched to a gene. This CDR3 spans 15 amino acids. CDR1 is SGDLS, CDR2 YYNGEE, per germline. CDR3 region: CASSLGGTGTYEQYF. CDR3 bases: TGTGCCAGCAGCCTTGGGGGGACAGGGACTTACGAGCAGTACTTC.

The CDR3 DNA sequence: TGTGCCAGCAGGACGGGGTCCCGTCGTGGCTACACCTTC. Protein product: CASRTGSRRGYTF. V and J are TRBV27 and TRBJ1-2; D unclear. CDR1 is MNHEY, CDR2 SMNVEV, per germline (reference sequence). The CDR3 length is 13 residues. Trimming took 6 bases from V and 7 from J, leaving 15 bases between them.

This clone showed up just once. The V gene is TRBV18, the J gene TRBJ2-3; no clear D. There are 15 residues in the CDR3. The germline gives CDR1 KGHSH, CDR2 LQKENI. Trimming pared 4 bases from V and 0 bases from J, leaving 11 bases between. The CDR3 region has the DNA TGTGCCAGCTCACTCGCCGTATCTAGCACAGATACGCAGTATTTT. As protein: CASSLAVSSTDTQYF.

V usage is TRBV28 and J usage is TRBJ1-5; D may be TRBD1 (5 bases). Germline assignment: CDR1 MDHEN and CDR2 SYDVKM. V gave up 2 bases and J gave up 2 bases, with 10 bases separating them. The CDR3 consists of 15 residues. The CDR3 reads CASSLGASGNQPQHF. The DNA for the CDR3 is TGTGCCAGCAGTTTAGGGGCCAGCGGCAATCAGCCCCAGCATTTT.